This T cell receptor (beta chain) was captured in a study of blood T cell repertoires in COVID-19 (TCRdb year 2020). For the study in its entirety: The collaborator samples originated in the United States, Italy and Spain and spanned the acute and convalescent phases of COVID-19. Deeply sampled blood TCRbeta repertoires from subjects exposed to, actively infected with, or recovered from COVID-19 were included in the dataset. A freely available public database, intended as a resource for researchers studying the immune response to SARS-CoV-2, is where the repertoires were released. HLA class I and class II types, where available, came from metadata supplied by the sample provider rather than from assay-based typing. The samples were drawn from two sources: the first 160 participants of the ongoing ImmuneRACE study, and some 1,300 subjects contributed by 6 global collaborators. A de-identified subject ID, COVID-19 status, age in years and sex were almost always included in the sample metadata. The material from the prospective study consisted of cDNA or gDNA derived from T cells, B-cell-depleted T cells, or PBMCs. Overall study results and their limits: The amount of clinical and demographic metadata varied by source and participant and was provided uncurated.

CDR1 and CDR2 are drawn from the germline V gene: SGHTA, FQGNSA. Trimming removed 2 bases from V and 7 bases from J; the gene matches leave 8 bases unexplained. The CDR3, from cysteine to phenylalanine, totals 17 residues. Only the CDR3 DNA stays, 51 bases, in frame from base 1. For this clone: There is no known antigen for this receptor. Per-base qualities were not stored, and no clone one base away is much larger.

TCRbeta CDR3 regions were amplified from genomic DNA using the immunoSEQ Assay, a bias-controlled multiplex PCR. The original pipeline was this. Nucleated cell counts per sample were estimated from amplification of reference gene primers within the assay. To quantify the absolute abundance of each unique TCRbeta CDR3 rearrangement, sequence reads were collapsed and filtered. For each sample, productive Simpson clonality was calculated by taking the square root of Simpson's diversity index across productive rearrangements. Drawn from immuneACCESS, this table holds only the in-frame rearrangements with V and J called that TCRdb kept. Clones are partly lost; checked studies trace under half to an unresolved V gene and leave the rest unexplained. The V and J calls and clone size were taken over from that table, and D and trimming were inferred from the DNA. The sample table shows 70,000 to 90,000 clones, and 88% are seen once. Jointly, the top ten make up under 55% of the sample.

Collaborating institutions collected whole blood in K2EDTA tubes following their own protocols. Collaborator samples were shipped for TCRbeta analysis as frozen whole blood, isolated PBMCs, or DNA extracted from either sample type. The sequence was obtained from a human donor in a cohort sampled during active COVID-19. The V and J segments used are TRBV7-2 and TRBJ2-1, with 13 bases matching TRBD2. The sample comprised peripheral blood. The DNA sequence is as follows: TGTGCCAGCAGCTTATCAATCCTACTAGCGGGAGGGAATGAGCAGTTCTTC. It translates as CASSLSILLAGGNEQFF.